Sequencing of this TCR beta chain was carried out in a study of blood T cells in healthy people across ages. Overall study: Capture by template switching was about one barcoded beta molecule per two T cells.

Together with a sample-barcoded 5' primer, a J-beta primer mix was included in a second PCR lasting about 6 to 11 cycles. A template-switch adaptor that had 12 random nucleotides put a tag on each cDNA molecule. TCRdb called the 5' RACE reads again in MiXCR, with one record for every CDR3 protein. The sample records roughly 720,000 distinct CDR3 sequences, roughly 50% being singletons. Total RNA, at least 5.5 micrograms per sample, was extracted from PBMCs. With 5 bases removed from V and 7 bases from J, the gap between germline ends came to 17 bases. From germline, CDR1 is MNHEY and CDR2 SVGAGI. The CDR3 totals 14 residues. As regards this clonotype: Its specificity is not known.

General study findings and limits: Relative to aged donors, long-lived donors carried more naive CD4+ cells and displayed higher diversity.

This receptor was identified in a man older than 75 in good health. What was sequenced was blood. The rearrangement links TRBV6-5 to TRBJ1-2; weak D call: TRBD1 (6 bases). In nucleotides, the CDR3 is TGTGCCAGCAGTCCCGACAGGTTATCTGGTGGCTACACCTTC. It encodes CASSPDRLSGGYTF.